These T cell receptor beta chains were read from a single sample in a study of CD8 T cells in Susac syndrome. Via MiXCR, TCRdb re-called the immunoSEQ multiplex PCR reads, giving one row per CDR3 protein. The profile covers hundreds of thousands of distinct CDR3 sequences, with 85% to 95% appearing a single time and approximately 0.075% taken by the ten largest. Material for sequencing was CD4+ T cells from PBMCs. These receptors all come from a human donor with multiple sclerosis. Each CDR3 is given with its conserved first and last residue. D genes are given only for firm matches. A row's size may be missing; if present it is once, few, many or a size class.

d_call j_call v_call clone_size cdr3_aa cdr3_nt
TRBD1 TRBJ1-5 TRBV20-1 once CSAAGQVRNQPQHF TGCAGTGCAGCGGGACAGGTTCGCAATCAGCCCCAGCATTTT
- TRBJ1-1 TRBV14 - CASSQEGWGTEAFF TGTGCCAGCAGCCAAGAAGGGTGGGGCACTGAAGCTTTCTTT
- TRBJ2-2 TRBV30 - CAWTPGQANTGELFF TGTGCCTGGACGCCGGGACAAGCGAACACCGGGGAGCTGTTTTTT
- TRBJ2-7 TRBV7-8 - CASSLVLGEQYF TGTGCCAGCAGCTTAGTTCTGGGCGAGCAGTACTTC
- TRBJ1-2 TRBV7-9 - CASSLGGGRNYGYTF TGTGCCAGCAGCTTGGGAGGAGGGCGTAACTATGGCTACACCTTC
- TRBJ1-1 TRBV20-1 - CSAARRDTTGGEAFF TGCAGTGCTGCCCGTCGGGACACAACTGGAGGTGAAGCTTTCTTT
TRBD1 TRBJ2-5 TRBV4-2 - CASSQTRDRVETQYF TGTGCCAGCAGCCAAACCAGGGACAGGGTGGAGACCCAGTACTTC
- TRBJ1-2 TRBV4-1 - CASSQADSGGYTF TGCGCCAGCAGCCAAGCGGACTCAGGTGGCTACACCTTC
TRBD2 TRBJ2-5 TRBV20-1 - CSARPPLAEETQYF TGCAGTGCTAGGCCCCCCCTAGCGGAAGAGACCCAGTACTTC
- TRBJ1-2 TRBV2 - CATTSEPIYGYTF TGTGCCACCACATCGGAACCGATCTATGGCTACACCTTC
TRBD2 TRBJ2-3 TRBV20-1 - CSARGASGAQVDTQYF TGCAGTGCTAGAGGGGCTAGCGGGGCGCAGGTGGATACGCAGTATTTT
- TRBJ1-1 TRBV29-1 once CSGDDSRYMNTEAFF TGCAGCGGCGACGACAGCCGTTACATGAACACTGAAGCTTTCTTT
- TRBJ2-1 TRBV18 - CASSPGSEQFF TGTGCCAGCTCACCAGGGTCAGAGCAGTTCTTC
TRBD2 TRBJ2-1 TRBV15 - CATSRDLAEDNEQFF TGTGCCACCAGCAGAGACCTAGCGGAGGACAATGAGCAGTTCTTC
- TRBJ1-4 TRBV12-3/TRBV12-4 - CASRLSGTDEKLFF TGTGCCAGCAGGCTTAGCGGTACGGATGAAAAACTGTTTTTT
TRBD2 TRBJ2-3 TRBV2 - CASSEFAGGTDTQYF TGTGCCAGCAGTGAATTTGCGGGGGGCACAGATACGCAGTATTTT
- TRBJ1-1 TRBV12-3/TRBV12-4 - CATSWDLNTEAFF TGTGCCACCAGTTGGGACCTGAACACTGAAGCTTTCTTT
- TRBJ2-5 TRBV25-1 - CASSDNVRETQYF TGTGCCAGCAGTGACAACGTCCGGGAGACCCAGTACTTC
TRBD1 TRBJ1-6 TRBV30 - CAWSATGVASNSPLHF TGTGCCTGGAGTGCGACAGGGGTCGCCTCCAATTCACCCCTCCACTTT
- TRBJ2-4 TRBV14 - CASSRSLAKNIQYF TGTGCCAGCAGCCGAAGCTTAGCCAAAAACATTCAGTACTTC
TRBD1 TRBJ2-1 TRBV9 - CASSVMPGQGHNEQFF TGTGCCAGCAGCGTTATGCCGGGACAGGGTCACAATGAGCAGTTCTTC
- TRBJ2-3 TRBV7-2 - CASSLVGTGSTDTQYF TGTGCCAGCAGCTTAGTGGGGACGGGTAGCACAGATACGCAGTATTTT
TRBD1 TRBJ1-6 TRBV12-3/TRBV12-4 - CASSLTGGNNSPLHF TGTGCCAGCAGTTTGACAGGGGGAAATAATTCACCCCTCCACTTT